This T cell receptor beta chain was recorded in a study of T cells in localized non-small cell lung cancer. Overall study results and limits: Measurement of T cell clonality placed uninvolved adjacent lung highest, above the level in tumor. Because sequencing included only one region (of the tumor), heterogeneity remains possible. Prolonged overall survival went with higher T cell density in the blood. Adjacent lung exhibited a median of approximately 50 among the 100 most abundant tumor clones.

Concerning this clone: Antigen unknown.

This CDR3 has 14 residues. CDR1 SNHLY and CDR2 FYNNEI come from the germline V gene. V lost 7 bases to trimming and J lost 7 bases, with 16 bases between them. Sequencing used immunoSEQ multiplex PCR; TCRdb keeps in-frame clones, though not all of them. The sample lists several thousand clones, about 91% occurring once. Sequences were derived from peripheral blood, sampled before any cancer treatment. This chain links TRBV2 with TRBJ2-2; D might be TRBD2 (6 bases). The receptor was derived from a male donor aged 60 or over with stage I lung adenocarcinoma. CDR3 sequence (DNA): TGTGCCAGCATCGGGACTGCTCCTGGCGGGGAGCTGTTTTTT. It codes for CASIGTAPGGELFF.